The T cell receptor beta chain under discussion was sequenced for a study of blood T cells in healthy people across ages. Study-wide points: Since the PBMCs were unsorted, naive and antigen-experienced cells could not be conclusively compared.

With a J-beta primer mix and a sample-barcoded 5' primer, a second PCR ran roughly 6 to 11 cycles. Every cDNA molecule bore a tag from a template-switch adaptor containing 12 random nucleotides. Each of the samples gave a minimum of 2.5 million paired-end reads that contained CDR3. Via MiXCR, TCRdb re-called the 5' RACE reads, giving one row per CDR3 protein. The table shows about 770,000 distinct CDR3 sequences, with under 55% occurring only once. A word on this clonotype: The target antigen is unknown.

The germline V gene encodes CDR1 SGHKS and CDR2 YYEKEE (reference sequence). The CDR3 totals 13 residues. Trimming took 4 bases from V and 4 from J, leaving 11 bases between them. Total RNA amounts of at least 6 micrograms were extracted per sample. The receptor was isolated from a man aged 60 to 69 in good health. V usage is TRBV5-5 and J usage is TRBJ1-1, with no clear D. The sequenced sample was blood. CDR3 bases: TGTGCCAGCAGCCCGCTCGCGGTCACTGAAGCTTTCTTT. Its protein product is CASSPLAVTEAFF.